The 15 T cell receptor beta chains reported below all come from one sample, sequenced in a study of blood T cells in healthy people across ages. A J-beta primer mix and a sample-barcoded 5' primer were used in a second PCR of roughly 7 to 12 cycles. TCRdb re-derived calls from the 5' RACE reads in MiXCR, one entry per CDR3 protein. This repertoire shows roughly 800,000 distinct CDR3 sequences, approximately 53% found once; its top ten account for about 42%. The sample was blood. These receptors were taken from a man at least 80 years old in good health.

The chain recombines TRBV28 with TRBJ2-3; 7 bases map to TRBD2. Germline assignment: CDR1 MDHEN and CDR2 SYDVKM. V shed 7 bases, J shed 5 bases, and the junction held 9 bases outside the gene matches. The CDR3 contains 14 residues. CDR3 DNA sequence: TGTGCCAGCATCCGCGGGGGATCGGGAGATACGCAGTATTTT. This translates into CASIRGGSGDTQYF.

The table lists this clonotype with a few counts. CDR3 in amino acids: CATSDSYGRAYNEQFF. CDR3 DNA: TGTGCCACCAGTGATTCCTACGGGAGAGCCTACAATGAGCAGTTCTTC. The chain employs TRBV24-1 and TRBJ2-1; D is perhaps TRBD2 (6 bases). The germline V gene has CDR1 KGHDR and CDR2 SFDVKD. Trimming left V 2 bases short and J 2 bases short, with 12 bases between. This CDR3 comprises 16 residues.

The rearrangement links TRBV12-3 or TRBV12-4 to TRBJ2-1; 7 positions match TRBD2. The CDR3 runs 19 residues. V dropped 6 bases and J dropped 6; count of bases not matched to a gene: 23. The CDR3 reads CASSHAGGGLAGPFNEQFF. The CDR3 region has the DNA TGTGCCAGCAGCCATGCGGGTGGGGGTTTAGCGGGTCCCTTCAATGAGCAGTTCTTC.

This clonotype showed up just a few times. The chain employs TRBV6-2 or TRBV6-3 and TRBJ2-1; no clear D gene. V lost 7 bases and J 4 bases, leaving 17 bases between the germline ends. Germline values: CDR1 MNHEY, CDR2 SVGEGT. CDR3 length: 15 amino acids. CDR3 in amino acids: CASTERLSTYNEQFF. As DNA, the CDR3 is TGTGCCAGCACGGAAAGACTCTCCACTTACAATGAGCAGTTCTTC.

The chain carries TRBV6-5 and TRBJ2-1; D not certain. Looked up from germline, CDR1 is MNHEY and CDR2 is SVGAGI. Between the trimmed V and J ends, which lost 5 bases and 4 bases, there was a span of 9 bases. This CDR3 is 13 amino acids long. CDR3 in DNA: TGTGCCAGCAGTGTGTCTTGGTACAATGAGCAGTTCTTC. It encodes CASSVSWYNEQFF.

This chain links TRBV5-1 with TRBJ2-7, with 9 bases aligning to TRBD2. The CDR3 covers 16 residues. Germline values: CDR1 SGHRS, CDR2 YFSETQ. V was pared by 3 bases and J by 3 bases, with 10 bases of the junction left unmatched. CDR3 sequence reads: CASSSRSSGSLYEQYF. The CDR3 region has the DNA TGCGCCAGCAGCTCCCGTAGTAGCGGGAGCCTCTACGAGCAGTACTTC. Full variable domain (outside the CDR3, taken from reference TRBV5-1 and TRBJ2-7): KAGVTQTPRYLIKTRGQQVTLSCSPISGHRSVSWYQQTPGQGLQFLFEYFSETQRNKGNFPGRFSGRQFSNSRSEMNVSTLELGDSALYLCASSSRSSGSLYEQYFGPGTRLTVT.

The chain couples TRBV6-5 to TRBJ1-5, with a tentative D call TRBD1 (6 bases). Germline CDR1 is MNHEY and CDR2 is SVGAGI. This CDR3 is 15 amino acids long. V was cut by 5 bases and J by 6 bases, with 17 bases left in between. As DNA, the CDR3 is TGTGCCAGCAGTCGGGACAACTGGGGGGGTCAGCCCCAGCATTTT. Translating it yields CASSRDNWGGQPQHF.

This clonotype was picked up many times. The chain has TRBV20-1 and TRBJ2-3; TRBD2 is a possible D gene (6 bases). Germline assignment: CDR1 DFQATT and CDR2 SNEGSKA (reference sequence). The CDR3 is made up of 14 amino acids. Between the trimmed V and J ends, which lost 3 bases and 5 bases, there was a span of 15 bases. Written as DNA, the CDR3 is TGCAGTGCTAGGAAGCCGGGACTCCTAGATACGCAGTATTTT. This sequence encodes CSARKPGLLDTQYF.

This chain uses TRBV28 with TRBJ2-5; D gene ambiguous. The CDR3 has 16 amino acids. Trimming took 7 bases from V and 2 from J, leaving 20 bases between them. Germline CDR1 reads MDHEN; CDR2 reads SYDVKM. The CDR3 coding sequence is TGTGCCAGCACTCATTCGCCCCGACATAAACAAGAGACCCAGTACTTC. This gives the protein CASTHSPRHKQETQYF.

The rearrangement joins TRBV28 to TRBJ2-7; tentatively, D is TRBD1 or TRBD2 (7 bases each). CDR3 length: 15 amino acids. V was clipped by 3 bases and J by 2 bases, with 14 bases between them. From germline, CDR1 is MDHEN and CDR2 SYDVKM. The CDR3 protein is CASSFGGTAPYEQYF. The CDR3 region has the DNA TGTGCCAGCAGTTTCGGGGGGACAGCCCCCTACGAGCAGTACTTC.

Only a few counts were recorded for this clonotype. The chain is built from TRBV12-3 or TRBV12-4 and TRBJ2-1; D is perhaps TRBD2 (6 bases). Trimming pared 1 base from V and 4 bases from J, leaving 14 bases between. The CDR3 loop spans 16 amino acids. The CDR3 DNA reads TGTGCCAGCAGTTTAGTTCCGGCGGGGAAGTACAATGAGCAGTTCTTC. Its translation is CASSLVPAGKYNEQFF.

The gene calls are TRBV5-6 and TRBJ1-2, with D possibly matching TRBD1 (5 bases). The ends were cut back, 0 bases at V and 5 bases at J, with 11 bases in the middle. This CDR3 is built from 14 residues. Germline CDR1 and CDR2: SGHDT and YYEEEE. This chain's CDR3 is CASSLERKGYGYTF. CDR3 sequence (DNA): TGTGCCAGCAGCTTGGAGAGGAAGGGGTATGGCTACACCTTC.

V gene TRBV11-1 combines with J gene TRBJ2-3, with D tentatively TRBD2 (5 bases). The germline V and J ends were trimmed by 5 bases and 0 bases, with 21 bases remaining between them. The CDR3 is 18 residues long. Germline CDR1 is SGHAT and CDR2 is FQDESV (reference sequence). In nucleotides, the CDR3 is TGTGCCAGCAGCGCTAGCTTTCGAGGGTCCTCTAGCACAGATACGCAGTATTTT. Its protein is CASSASFRGSSSTDTQYF.

The V and J genes are TRBV2 and TRBJ1-2; the match to TRBD1 covers 8 bases. The CDR3 spans 12 residues. V dropped 11 bases and J dropped 4; count of bases not matched to a gene: 6. From germline, CDR1 is SNHLY and CDR2 FYNNEI. CDR3 loop: CAGNGQGYGYTF. The DNA of the CDR3 is TGTGCCGGCAACGGACAGGGCTATGGCTACACCTTC.

This clonotype was detected a few times. The rearrangement links TRBV3-1 to TRBJ2-4, with a possible D match to TRBD1 (5 bases). The length of the CDR3 is 16 residues. CDR1 is LGHDT, CDR2 YNNKEL, per germline (reference sequence). V was shortened by 1 base and J by 6 bases, with 16 bases between the two germline ends. The CDR3 coding sequence is TGTGCCAGCAGCCAAGTTCGCGGCAGGGCGGCAAACATTCAGTACTTC. The encoded protein is CASSQVRGRAANIQYF.